The 18 T cell receptor beta chains below all came from one sample that was sequenced in a study of blood T cell repertoires in COVID-19. The method was immunoSEQ multiplex PCR; TCRdb's version includes in-frame clones alone and lacks a portion of them. Of around 100,000 clones detected, 75% to 90% appear once; the ten largest clones hold around 6%. Source material: peripheral blood. These TCRs come from a woman in her sixties or seventies with COVID-19, enrolled during active disease.

V usage is TRBV19 and J usage is TRBJ2-3; 11 nucleotides line up with TRBD2. This CDR3 has 14 residues. J was trimmed by 4 bases and V by 5 bases; bases with no gene match: 2. Germline V lookup: CDR1 LNHDA, CDR2 SQIVND (reference sequence). The CDR3 DNA follows: TGTGCCAGTAGTTATAGCGGGGGGGCAGATACGCAGTATTTT. It codes for CASSYSGGADTQYF.

This chain connects TRBV20-1 to TRBJ2-1, with D unclear. The V end lost 3 bases, the J end lost 0 bases, and 12 bases lay between the germline ends. Germline V lookup: CDR1 DFQATT, CDR2 SNEGSKA (reference sequence). The CDR3 is 15 residues long. The CDR3 nucleotides read TGCAGTGCTAGTGCGTCACAGTCCTCCTACAATGAGCAGTTCTTC. It encodes CSASASQSSYNEQFF.

The rearrangement uses TRBV5-1 and TRBJ2-3; 12 positions agree with TRBD1. This CDR3 is 15 amino acids long. Germline V gene sequence: CDR1 SGHRS, CDR2 YFSETQ. Trimming took 4 bases from V and 4 from J; bases not matched to a gene: 4. CDR3 region: CASSRDRGQSDTQYF. As DNA, the CDR3 is TGCGCCAGCAGCAGGGACAGGGGGCAATCAGATACGCAGTATTTT.

CDR3 in amino acids: CASSEARARSDNSPLHF. Here the CDR3 DNA reads TGTGCCAGCAGTGAAGCCAGGGCGCGGTCCGATAATTCACCCCTCCACTTT. The chain employs TRBV6-1 and TRBJ1-6; TRBD1 might be the D (5 bases). CDR1 is MNHNS, CDR2 SASEGT, per germline. The CDR3 contains 17 residues. Trimming left V 0 bases short and J 5 bases short, with 14 bases between.

This chain uses TRBV5-1 with TRBJ1-1; TRBD1 matches at 12 bases. Germline V gene lookup returns CDR1 SGHRS and CDR2 YFSETQ. The CDR3 extends over 14 amino acids. With 3 bases clipped from V and 10 bases from J, the junction kept 7 bases outside the gene matches. This CDR3 is CASSSGQGAPGAFF. Written as DNA, the CDR3 is TGCGCCAGCAGCTCGGGACAGGGGGCCCCCGGAGCTTTCTTT.

This chain connects TRBV2 to TRBJ1-4, with unresolved D. Between the trimmed V and J ends, which lost 4 bases and 8 bases, there was a span of 11 bases. Germline V gives CDR1 SNHLY, CDR2 FYNNEI. The CDR3 has 13 amino acids. Here the CDR3 reads CASSAAAREKLFF. In DNA form, the CDR3 reads TGTGCCAGCAGTGCGGCTGCGAGGGAAAAACTGTTTTTT.

The V call is TRBV4-1, the J call TRBJ1-5; D not resolved. Germline-derived CDR1 and CDR2 are MGHRA and YSYEKL. V was clipped by 0 bases and J by 7 bases, with 10 bases between them. This CDR3 region has 14 residues. The CDR3 coding sequence is TGCGCCAGCAGCCAAGAGGTTTCTAAGCAGCCCCAGCATTTT. This encodes CASSQEVSKQPQHF.

The CDR3 spells CASSEAPGSSGNTIYF. As DNA, the CDR3 is TGTGCCAGCAGTGAAGCTCCAGGCAGCTCTGGAAACACCATATATTTT. V is TRBV6-1 and J is TRBJ1-3, with D hard to call. The V gene lost 0 bases and the J gene lost 0 bases, with 9 bases spanning the gap. The V gene's germline CDR1 is MNHNS and CDR2 SASEGT. This CDR3 spans 16 amino acids.

The V call is TRBV9, the J call TRBJ1-1; D is perhaps TRBD1 (6 bases). Trimming removed 0 bases from V and 8 bases from J, with 11 bases in between. The germline gives CDR1 SGDLS, CDR2 YYNGEE. The CDR3 runs 13 residues. The CDR3 is CASSVAATGEAFF. The CDR3 bases are TGTGCCAGCAGCGTAGCTGCTACAGGGGAAGCTTTCTTT.

This sequence joins TRBV6-5 and TRBJ1-4, with a tentative D call TRBD1 (5 bases). The CDR3 runs 14 residues. The V and J ends lost 4 bases and 3 bases respectively, with 9 bases between them. The germline CDR1 and CDR2 sequences are MNHEY and SVGAGI. CDR3 nucleotides: TGTGCCAGCAGTTTAACAGGTGCTAATGAAAAACTGTTTTTT. Translation: CASSLTGANEKLFF.

This rearrangement joins TRBV5-1 to TRBJ2-2; tentatively, D is TRBD1 (7 bases). This CDR3 is built from 15 residues. V dropped 0 bases and J dropped 5 bases, with 11 bases sitting between them. Germline V gene data show CDR1 as SGHRS and CDR2 as YFSETQ. The CDR3 here is CASSLVPGGTGELFF. In nucleotides, the CDR3 is TGCGCCAGCAGCTTGGTTCCAGGGGGGACCGGGGAGCTGTTTTTT.

This chain joins TRBV6-2 or TRBV6-3 and TRBJ1-2; 7 positions agree with TRBD1. The CDR3 runs to 15 residues. Germline lookup yields CDR1 MNHEY and CDR2 SVGEGT. After removal of 5 bases from V and 4 bases from J, the junction contained 10 bases not matched to a gene. The CDR3 sequence is CASSETGNALYGYTF. The CDR3, as DNA: TGTGCCAGCAGTGAGACAGGGAACGCCCTCTATGGCTACACCTTC.

The J gene is TRBJ1-6, the V gene TRBV19; weak D call: TRBD1 (5 bases). The germline V gene encodes CDR1 LNHDA and CDR2 SQIVND (reference sequence). This CDR3 region has 17 residues. Trimming left V 4 bases short and J 0 bases short, with 13 bases between. CDR3 loop: CASSTDSFRSYNSPLHF. The CDR3 nucleotides are TGTGCCAGTAGTACAGACAGTTTTCGCTCCTATAATTCACCCCTCCACTTT.

The chain links TRBV5-1 to TRBJ1-4, with TRBD1 as a possible D gene (5 bases). The germline V and J ends were trimmed by 4 bases and 0 bases, with 16 bases remaining between them. This CDR3 is 17 amino acids long. Germline V gives CDR1 SGHRS, CDR2 YFSETQ. For the CDR3, the DNA is TGCGCCAGCAGCCCCGGACAATACGATGCAACTAATGAAAAACTGTTTTTT. As protein: CASSPGQYDATNEKLFF.

The rearrangement uses TRBV30 and TRBJ1-1, with D perhaps TRBD1 (5 bases). This CDR3 is built from 11 residues. Germline CDR1 reads GTSNPN; CDR2 reads SVGIG (reference sequence). Between the trimmed V and J ends, which lost 0 bases and 9 bases, there was a span of 8 bases. In DNA form, the CDR3 reads TGTGCCTGGAGTGTTGACAGTCAAGCTTTCTTT. Protein: CAWSVDSQAFF.

This clone was observed once. This chain joins TRBV5-4 and TRBJ2-7; 7 bases are a match to TRBD1. Looked up from germline, CDR1 is SGHNT and CDR2 is YYREEE (reference sequence). The CDR3 spans 14 residues. Trimming removed 0 bases from V and 2 bases from J; junction bases left unmatched: 2. The CDR3 region has the DNA TGTGCCAGCAGCTTGGTTGGGACAGCCTACGAGCAGTACTTC. Its protein product is CASSLVGTAYEQYF.

The count of this clone is one. V usage is TRBV29-1 and J usage is TRBJ2-5; TRBD2 matches at 8 bases. Germline CDR1 reads SQVTM; CDR2 reads ANQGSEA. This CDR3 contains 12 residues. V lost 6 bases to trimming and J lost 4 bases; unmatched junction nucleotides: 4. CDR3 amino acids: CSVRGGRETQYF. The CDR3 DNA is TGCAGCGTCCGGGGGGGGAGAGAGACCCAGTACTTC. The full variable domain, its missing parts supplied by reference TRBV29-1 and TRBJ2-5, is SAVISQKPSRDICQRGTSLTIQCQVDSQVTMMFWYRQQPGQSLTLIATANQGSEATYESGFVIDKFPISRPNLTFSTLTVSNMSPEDSSIYLCSVRGGRETQYFGPGTRLLVL.

The genes are TRBV7-5 and TRBJ1-1; the tabulated D call, TRBD1, remains unverified against the DNA. TRBV7-5 is a listed pseudogene. The CDR3 totals 16 residues. CDR3: CVRSLPTGESPTEAFF. The CDR3 nucleotides read TGTGTCAGAAGCTTACCCACAGGGGAGTCCCCCACTGAAGCTTTCTTT.